A selection of T cell receptor beta chains follows, all from one sample in a study of blood T cells in healthy people across ages. TCRdb independently ran MiXCR on the 5' RACE reads; one entry per CDR3 protein. This table holds fewer than 1.5 million distinct CDR3 sequences, around 39% found once. Specimen: blood. The receptors here all came from a woman aged 18-29 years in good health. Each CDR3 is given with its conserved first and last residue. The order of the fields is CDR3 length, D gene, clone size, V gene, J gene, CDR3 DNA, CDR3 protein. D genes are given only for firm matches. Not all rows give a size; the values are once, few, many and, for expanded clones, a class.

15,TRBD1,few,TRBV6-5,TRBJ2-7,TGTGCCAGCAGACTAGGCGGGACAGGCGACTACGAGCAGTACTTC,CASRLGGTGDYEQYF
16,NA,NA,TRBV3-1,TRBJ1-2,TGTGCCAGCAGCCTCATGGGGGGGCCCCAAAACTATGGCTACACCTTC,CASSLMGGPQNYGYTF
15,TRBD1,few,TRBV6-2/TRBV6-3,TRBJ1-6,TGTGCCAGCACCAACGGGGACAGATTCAATTCACCCCTCCACTTT,CASTNGDRFNSPLHF
15,NA,NA,TRBV12-3/TRBV12-4,TRBJ1-5,TGTGCCAGCAGTCATCGGACGGGGGGCCCTCAGCCCCAGCATTTT,CASSHRTGGPQPQHF
15,TRBD1,few,TRBV7-9,TRBJ2-7,TGTGCCAGCAGCTCCACAGGGGCCCCCTCCTACGAGCAGTACTTC,CASSSTGAPSYEQYF
16,NA,NA,TRBV4-1,TRBJ1-2,TGCGCCAGCAGCCAAGACTGGCCAGGGAGTACCTATGGCTACACCTTC,CASSQDWPGSTYGYTF
15,NA,NA,TRBV15,TRBJ2-7,TGTGCCACCAGCAGAGATCTGGGTAGCACCAACGAGCAGTACTTC,CATSRDLGSTNEQYF
16,NA,few,TRBV7-9,TRBJ2-7,TGTGCCAGCAGCTCCGTCTTCAGGGGAAACTCCTACGAGCAGTACTTC,CASSSVFRGNSYEQYF
13,NA,few,TRBV29-1,TRBJ2-5,TGCAGCGTTGCGGTTTCGGAGTACAATGAGCAGTACTTC,CSVAVSEYNEQYF
19,TRBD2,NA,TRBV7-7,TRBJ2-2,TGTGCCAGCAGCTTTGGACTAGCGGGACCTGAGAAGATCACCGGGGAGCTGTTTTTT,CASSFGLAGPEKITGELFF
14,TRBD2,NA,TRBV6-6,TRBJ2-1,TGTGCCACCATGGGACTAGCGGGACACAATGAGCAGTTCTTC,CATMGLAGHNEQFF
16,TRBD2,NA,TRBV6-5,TRBJ2-1,TGTGCCAGCAGCTCTCGAACCCGACTAGCGGGCGATGAGCAGTTCTTC,CASSSRTRLAGDEQFF
14,NA,NA,TRBV20-1,TRBJ2-1,TGCAGTACTAGAGTTAAGGGGGGAAGCGATGAGCAGTTCTTC,CSTRVKGGSDEQFF
16,NA,NA,TRBV7-8,TRBJ1-4,TGTGCCAGCAGCTTGACACGAACAGGGTCGAATGAAAAACTGTTTTTT,CASSLTRTGSNEKLFF
15,NA,NA,TRBV28,TRBJ1-2,TGTGCCAGCAGTTTTGTTACTCAGGGGCGAGATGGCTACACCTTC,CASSFVTQGRDGYTF
11,NA,NA,TRBV2,TRBJ2-5,TGTGCCAGCAGTGAAGAAGTGACCCAGTACTTC,CASSEEVTQYF
14,NA,NA,TRBV11-2,TRBJ1-1,TGTGCCAGCAGCAAACAAACAGTGAACACTGAAGCTTTCTTT,CASSKQTVNTEAFF
17,NA,NA,TRBV27,TRBJ1-5,TGTGCCAGCAGTTTGGTGGGTGGACAACGGGGCAATCAGCCCCAGCATTTT,CASSLVGGQRGNQPQHF
17,TRBD2,NA,TRBV7-9,TRBJ2-3,TGTGCCAGCAGCGTAGCAGCTTCTAGCGGGGGGGCAGATACGCAGTATTTT,CASSVAASSGGADTQYF
16,NA,NA,TRBV27,TRBJ2-3,TGTGCCAGCAGTTCCAGGGTGGTGTCGACCACAGATACGCAGTATTTT,CASSSRVVSTTDTQYF
15,NA,NA,TRBV4-1,TRBJ1-5,TGCGCCAGCAGCCAAGGGGACGGAACGACTCAGCCCCAGCATTTT,CASSQGDGTTQPQHF
13,NA,NA,TRBV2,TRBJ2-7,TGTGCCAGCAGGGCGCGGGAAGGCCACGAGCAGTACTTC,CASRAREGHEQYF
15,NA,few,TRBV5-1,TRBJ2-5,TGCGCCAGCAGCTTACCCCGTGAGGGGCGCCAAAAACTGTACTTC,CASSLPREGRQKLYF
15,TRBD1,NA,TRBV5-1,TRBJ2-1,TGCGCCAGCAGCCCGGGACAGGGGGCGCTAAATGAGCAGTTCTTC,CASSPGQGALNEQFF
13,NA,few,TRBV2,TRBJ2-4,TGTGCCAGCAGTGAAGAGGGCCTGGGCGGGCAGTACTTC,CASSEEGLGGQYF
12,NA,NA,TRBV6-1,TRBJ2-7,TGTGCCAGCAGTGTCGAGTGGGGCGAGCAGTACTTC,CASSVEWGEQYF